This TCR beta chain is from a study of metastatic and nonmetastatic thyroid tumors. This clone was seen ten or more times. None of the patients had undergone any treatment ahead of thyroid surgery. TCRdb reanalyzed the PCR reads via MiXCR. The data contain roughly 15,000 clones, approximately 27% of them seen just once; the ten biggest clones take up 20% to 25%. The receptor was derived from a female donor with papillary thyroid cancer or a benign thyroid nodule (not recorded which). Some clones in this sample may be carry-over from other donors' samples. Sequenced sample: tumor tissue.

The CDR3 nucleotides are TGTGCCAGCAGCTTGACGGGGCAATCCGAGCAGTACTTC. Translated: CASSLTGQSEQYF. The rearrangement links TRBV5-4 to TRBJ2-7, with D perhaps TRBD1 or TRBD2 (5 bases each). V was pared by 1 base and J by 6 bases, with 11 bases between. Per the germline V gene, CDR1 is SGHNT and CDR2 is YYREEE (reference sequence). This CDR3 contains 13 residues.